This TCR beta chain emerged from a study of blood T cells in healthy people across ages. Through a sample-barcoded 5' primer and a J-beta primer mix, a second PCR was run for about 7 to 12 cycles. Every single cDNA molecule received a tag from a template-switch adaptor with 12 random nucleotides. Paired-end reads containing CDR3 totaled no fewer than 2.5 million for each sample. TCRdb recomputed calls from the 5' RACE reads with MiXCR, one row per CDR3 protein. Here the sample spans 730,000 or so distinct CDR3 sequences, 35% to 50% being singletons. Trimming removed 3 bases at V and 7 bases at J, with 17 bases between. Germline V gives CDR1 SGDLS, CDR2 YYNGEE. The CDR3 is 14 amino acids.

The sequence came from a man aged 80 or over in good health. The chain has TRBV9 and TRBJ2-7; no firm D call. The sequenced material came from blood. The CDR3 here is CASSANRANNEQYF. As DNA, the CDR3 is TGTGCCAGCAGCGCCAACCGCGCTAACAATGAGCAGTACTTC. Drawing the rest from reference TRBV9 and TRBJ2-7, the complete variable domain is DSGVTQTPKHLITATGQRVTLRCSPRSGDLSVYWYQQSLDQGLQFLIQYYNGEERAKGNILERFSAQQFPDLHSELNLSSLELGDSALYFCASSANRANNEQYFGPGTRLTVT.